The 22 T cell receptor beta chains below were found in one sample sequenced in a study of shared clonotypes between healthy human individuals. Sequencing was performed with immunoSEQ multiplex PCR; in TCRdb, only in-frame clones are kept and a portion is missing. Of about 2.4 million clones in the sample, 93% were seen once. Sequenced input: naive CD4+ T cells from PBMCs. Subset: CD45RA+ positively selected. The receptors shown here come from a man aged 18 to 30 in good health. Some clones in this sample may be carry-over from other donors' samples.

As DNA, the CDR3 is TGTGCCAGCAGCTTACGGTGGGGGGAGACCCAGTACTTC. This codes for CASSLRWGETQYF. The chain carries TRBV7-3 and TRBJ2-5, with D possibly being TRBD1 or TRBD2 (5 bases each). The CDR3 extends over 13 amino acids. Germline CDR1 reads SGHTA; CDR2 reads FQGTGA. V was shortened by 2 bases and J by 5 bases, with 9 bases between the two germline ends.

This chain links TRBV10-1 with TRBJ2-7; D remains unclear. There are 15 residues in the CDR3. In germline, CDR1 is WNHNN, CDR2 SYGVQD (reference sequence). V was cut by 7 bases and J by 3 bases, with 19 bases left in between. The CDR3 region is CASIRRFLISYEQYF. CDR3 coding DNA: TGCGCCAGCATAAGGCGGTTCCTAATCAGCTACGAGCAGTACTTC.

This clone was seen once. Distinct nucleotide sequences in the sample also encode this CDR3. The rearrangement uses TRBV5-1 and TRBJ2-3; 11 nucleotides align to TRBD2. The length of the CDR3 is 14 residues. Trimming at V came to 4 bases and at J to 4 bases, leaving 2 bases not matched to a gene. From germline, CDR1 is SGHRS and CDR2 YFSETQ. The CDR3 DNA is TGCGCCAGCAGCAAACTAGCGGGGGCAGATACGCAGTATTTT. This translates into CASSKLAGADTQYF.

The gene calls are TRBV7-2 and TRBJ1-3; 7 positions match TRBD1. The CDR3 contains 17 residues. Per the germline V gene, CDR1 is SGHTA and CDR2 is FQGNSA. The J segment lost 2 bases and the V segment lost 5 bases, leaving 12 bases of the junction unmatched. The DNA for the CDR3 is TGTGCCAGCAGCCGAAAACAGATGACAGGGACTGGAAACACCATATATTTT. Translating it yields CASSRKQMTGTGNTIYF.

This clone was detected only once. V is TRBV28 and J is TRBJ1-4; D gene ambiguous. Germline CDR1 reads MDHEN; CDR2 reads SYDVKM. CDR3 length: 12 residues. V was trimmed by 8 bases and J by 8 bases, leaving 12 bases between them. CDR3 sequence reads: CASGSAVEKLFF. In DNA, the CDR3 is TGTGCCAGCGGGTCGGCCGTCGAAAAACTGTTTTTT.

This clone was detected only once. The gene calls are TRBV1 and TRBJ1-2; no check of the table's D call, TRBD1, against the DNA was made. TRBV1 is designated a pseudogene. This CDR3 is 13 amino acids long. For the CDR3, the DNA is TGCACCAGCAGCCAGACAGGGGTCTATGGCTACACCTTC. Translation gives CTSSQTGVYGYTF.

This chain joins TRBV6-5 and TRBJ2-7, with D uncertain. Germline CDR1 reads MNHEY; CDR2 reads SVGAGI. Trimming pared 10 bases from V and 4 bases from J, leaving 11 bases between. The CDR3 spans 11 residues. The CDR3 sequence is CAIKETYEQYF. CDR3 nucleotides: TGTGCCATCAAAGAAACGTACGAGCAGTACTTC.

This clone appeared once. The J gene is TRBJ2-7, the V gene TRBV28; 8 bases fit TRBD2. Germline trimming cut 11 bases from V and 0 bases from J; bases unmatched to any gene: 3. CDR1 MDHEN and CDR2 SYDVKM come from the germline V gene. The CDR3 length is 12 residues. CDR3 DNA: TGTGCCGTGGCGGGAGGCTCCTACGAGCAGTACTTC. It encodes CAVAGGSYEQYF.

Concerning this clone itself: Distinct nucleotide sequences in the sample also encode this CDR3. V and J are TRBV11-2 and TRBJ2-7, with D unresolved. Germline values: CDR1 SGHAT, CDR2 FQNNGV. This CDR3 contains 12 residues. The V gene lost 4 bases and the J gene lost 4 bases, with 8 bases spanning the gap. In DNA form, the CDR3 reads TGTGCCAGCAGCTCCGGATCTTACGAGCAGTACTTC. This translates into CASSSGSYEQYF.

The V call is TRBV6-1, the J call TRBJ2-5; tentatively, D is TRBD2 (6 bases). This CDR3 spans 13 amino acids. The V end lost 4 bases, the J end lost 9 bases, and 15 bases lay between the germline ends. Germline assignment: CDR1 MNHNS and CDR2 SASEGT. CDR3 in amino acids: CASSVIEGGAQYF. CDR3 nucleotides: TGTGCCAGCAGTGTAATTGAAGGAGGGGCCCAGTACTTC.

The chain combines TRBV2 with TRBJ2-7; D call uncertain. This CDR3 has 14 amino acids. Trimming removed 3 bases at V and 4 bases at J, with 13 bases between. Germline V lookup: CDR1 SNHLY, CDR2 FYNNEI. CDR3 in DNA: TGTGCCAGCAGTGACTCTAGATTTATTTACGAGCAGTACTTC. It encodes CASSDSRFIYEQYF.

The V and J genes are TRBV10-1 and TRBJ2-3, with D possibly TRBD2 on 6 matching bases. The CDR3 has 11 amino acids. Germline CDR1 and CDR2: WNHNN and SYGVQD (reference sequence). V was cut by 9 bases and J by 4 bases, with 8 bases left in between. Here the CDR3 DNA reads TGCGCCAGTGGGGGGTCAGATACGCAGTATTTT. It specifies CASGGSDTQYF.

The CDR3, as DNA: TGTGCCAGCAGTTACAGCAGACCGGGAGCGGGGAATGAGCAGTTCTTC. Protein: CASSYSRPGAGNEQFF. The V and J genes are TRBV6-5 and TRBJ2-1, with TRBD2 identical over 7 bases. The germline V gene has CDR1 MNHEY and CDR2 SVGAGI. Trimming at V came to 2 bases and at J to 7 bases, leaving 11 bases not matched to a gene. The length of the CDR3 is 16 residues.

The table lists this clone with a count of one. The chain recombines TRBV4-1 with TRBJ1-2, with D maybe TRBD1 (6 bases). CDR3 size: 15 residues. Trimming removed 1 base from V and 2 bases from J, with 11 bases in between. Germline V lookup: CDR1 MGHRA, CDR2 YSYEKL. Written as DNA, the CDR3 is TGCGCCAGCAGCCAAGGAGGAACAGGGAACTATGGCTACACCTTC. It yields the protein CASSQGGTGNYGYTF.

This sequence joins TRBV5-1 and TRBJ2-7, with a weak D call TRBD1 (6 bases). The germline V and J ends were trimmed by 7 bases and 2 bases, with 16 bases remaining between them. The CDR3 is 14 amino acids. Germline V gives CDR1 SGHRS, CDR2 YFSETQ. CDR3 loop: CASRPGKGAYEQYF. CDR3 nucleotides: TGCGCCAGCCGACCCGGAAAGGGGGCCTACGAGCAGTACTTC.

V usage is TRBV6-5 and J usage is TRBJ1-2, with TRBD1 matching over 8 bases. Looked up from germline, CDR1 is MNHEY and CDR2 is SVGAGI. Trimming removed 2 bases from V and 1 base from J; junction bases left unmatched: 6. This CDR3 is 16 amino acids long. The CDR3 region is CASSYDRGKGNYGYTF. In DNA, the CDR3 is TGTGCCAGCAGTTACGACAGGGGAAAGGGTAACTATGGCTACACCTTC.

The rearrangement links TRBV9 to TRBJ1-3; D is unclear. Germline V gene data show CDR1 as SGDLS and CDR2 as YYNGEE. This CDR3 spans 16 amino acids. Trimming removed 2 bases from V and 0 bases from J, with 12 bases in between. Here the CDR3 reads CASSVTWASSGNTIYF. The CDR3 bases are TGTGCCAGCAGCGTCACGTGGGCCTCCTCTGGAAACACCATATATTTT. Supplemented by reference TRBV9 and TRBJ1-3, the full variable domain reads DSGVTQTPKHLITATGQRVTLRCSPRSGDLSVYWYQQSLDQGLQFLIQYYNGEERAKGNILERFSAQQFPDLHSELNLSSLELGDSALYFCASSVTWASSGNTIYFGEGSWLTVV.

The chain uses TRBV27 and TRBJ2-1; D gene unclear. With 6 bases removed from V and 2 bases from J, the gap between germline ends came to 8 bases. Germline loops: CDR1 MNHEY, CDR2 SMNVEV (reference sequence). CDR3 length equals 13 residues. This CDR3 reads CASSPQPYNEQFF. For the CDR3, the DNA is TGTGCCAGCAGCCCGCAGCCCTACAATGAGCAGTTCTTC.

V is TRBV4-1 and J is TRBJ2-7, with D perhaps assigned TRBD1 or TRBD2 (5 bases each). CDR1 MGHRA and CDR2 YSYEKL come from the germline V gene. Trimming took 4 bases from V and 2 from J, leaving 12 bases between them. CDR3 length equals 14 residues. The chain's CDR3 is CASSRGPGPYEQYF. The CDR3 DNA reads TGCGCCAGCAGCCGAGGTCCGGGACCCTACGAGCAGTACTTC.

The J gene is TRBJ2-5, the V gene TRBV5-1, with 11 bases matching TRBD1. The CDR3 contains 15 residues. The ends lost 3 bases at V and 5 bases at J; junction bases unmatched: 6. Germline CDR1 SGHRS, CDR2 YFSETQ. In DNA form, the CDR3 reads TGCGCCAGCAGCTGGTCGGGACAGGGGGGTGAGACCCAGTACTTC. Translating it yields CASSWSGQGGETQYF.

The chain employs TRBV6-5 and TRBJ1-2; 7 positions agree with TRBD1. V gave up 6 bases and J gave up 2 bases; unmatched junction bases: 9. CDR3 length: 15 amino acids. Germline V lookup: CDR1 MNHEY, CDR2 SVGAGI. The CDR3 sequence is CASSRDRVLNYGYTF. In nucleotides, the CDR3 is TGTGCCAGCAGCAGGGACAGAGTTTTAAACTATGGCTACACCTTC.

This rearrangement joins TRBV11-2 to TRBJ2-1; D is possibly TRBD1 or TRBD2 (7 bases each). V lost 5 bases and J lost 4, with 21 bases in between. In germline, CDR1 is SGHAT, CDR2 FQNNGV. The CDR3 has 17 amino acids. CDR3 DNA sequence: TGTGCCAGCAGCGTTAGAGGGGGCGGGAGATTTTACAATGAGCAGTTCTTC. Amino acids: CASSVRGGGRFYNEQFF.